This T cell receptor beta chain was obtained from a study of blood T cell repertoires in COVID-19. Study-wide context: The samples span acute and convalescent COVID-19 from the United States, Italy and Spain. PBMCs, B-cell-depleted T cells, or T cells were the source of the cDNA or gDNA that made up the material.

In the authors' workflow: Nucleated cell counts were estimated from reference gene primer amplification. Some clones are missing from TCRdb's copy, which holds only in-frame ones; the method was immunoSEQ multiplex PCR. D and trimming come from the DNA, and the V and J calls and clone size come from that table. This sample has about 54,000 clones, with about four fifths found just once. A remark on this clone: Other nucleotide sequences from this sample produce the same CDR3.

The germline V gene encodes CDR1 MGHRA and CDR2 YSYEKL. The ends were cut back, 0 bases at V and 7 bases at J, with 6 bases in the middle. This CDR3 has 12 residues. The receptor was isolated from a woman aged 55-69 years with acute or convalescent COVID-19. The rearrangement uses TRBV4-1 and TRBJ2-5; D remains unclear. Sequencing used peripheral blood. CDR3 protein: CASSQEAGTQYF. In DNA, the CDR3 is TGCGCCAGCAGCCAAGAAGCCGGGACCCAGTACTTC.